The 19 T cell receptor beta chains below all came from one sample that was sequenced in a study of radiation and T cells in renal cell carcinoma. Time point meaning: blood 2 weeks post-SBRT. As for treatment: 15 Gy SBRT to primary tumor, nephrectomy 4 weeks later. The protocol was immunoSEQ multiplex PCR, while the TCRdb copy is restricted to in-frame clones and leaves out a portion. Here the sample spans roughly 49,000 clones, 80% being singletons. Sequencing used blood, obtained from a patient whose treatment included radiotherapy and nephrectomy. These receptors came from an older woman with renal cell carcinoma.

The V call is TRBV5-4, the J call TRBJ2-1; D is possibly TRBD2 (6 bases). The V and J ends lost 0 bases and 1 base respectively, with 14 bases between them. This CDR3 is built from 17 residues. Germline CDR1 is SGHNT and CDR2 is YYREEE (reference sequence). The CDR3 loop is CASSLGPGRQSYNEQFF. The CDR3 DNA is TGTGCCAGCAGCTTGGGTCCCGGGAGACAGTCCTACAATGAGCAGTTCTTC.

The J gene is TRBJ2-5, the V gene TRBV7-7; 7 bases line up with TRBD1. J gave up 0 bases and V 2 bases, and 9 bases lay outside the gene matches. CDR3 length: 17 amino acids. Germline V gene lookup returns CDR1 SSHAT and CDR2 FNYEAQ (reference sequence). The CDR3 here is CASSLNPPTGNQETQYF. CDR3 bases: TGTGCCAGCAGCTTAAACCCTCCGACAGGGAACCAAGAGACCCAGTACTTC.

This chain connects TRBV5-1 to TRBJ2-5, with D possibly being TRBD2 (5 bases). There are 11 residues in the CDR3. The germline V gene has CDR1 SGHRS and CDR2 YFSETQ. The V and J ends lost 4 bases and 4 bases respectively, with 5 bases between them. The CDR3 loop is CASSGGETQYF. CDR3 bases: TGCGCCAGCAGCGGAGGAGAGACCCAGTACTTC.

This clone was seen once. The chain is built from TRBV6-1 and TRBJ1-1; D unresolved. V was shortened by 6 bases and J by 1 base, with 6 bases between the two germline ends. The germline V gene has CDR1 MNHNS and CDR2 SASEGT. The CDR3 has 12 residues. CDR3 protein: CASRVQNTEAFF. In nucleotides, the CDR3 is TGTGCCAGCAGAGTTCAGAACACTGAAGCTTTCTTT.

CDR3 DNA: TGCGCCAGCAGTCGTGCAGGGGGAGGCTCCTACAATGAGCAGTTCTTC. It specifies CASSRAGGGSYNEQFF. This chain joins TRBV4-1 and TRBJ2-1, with D tentatively TRBD1 (7 bases). Germline V lookup: CDR1 MGHRA, CDR2 YSYEKL. The CDR3 sequence is 16 residues long. V shed 6 bases and J shed 0 bases, with 15 bases lying between them.

A few counts support this clone. The chain has TRBV6-5 and TRBJ1-2; D might be TRBD1 (5 bases). Trimming took off 7 bases at V and 7 bases at J, with 13 bases between the two ends. This CDR3 spans 12 amino acids. The V gene's germline CDR1 is MNHEY and CDR2 SVGAGI. The CDR3 DNA is TGTGCCAGCAAATCTCAGGGAGTTGGCTACACCTTC. Residues: CASKSQGVGYTF.

The count of this clone is one. The chain has TRBV14 and TRBJ2-1, with 8 bases matching TRBD2. Germline assignment: CDR1 SGHDN and CDR2 FVKESK. Germline trimming cut 4 bases from V and 0 bases from J; bases unmatched to any gene: 14. CDR3 length: 19 amino acids. This chain's CDR3 is CASSPKSPFSGASYNEQFF. CDR3 in DNA: TGTGCCAGCAGCCCCAAATCCCCCTTTAGCGGGGCCTCCTACAATGAGCAGTTCTTC.

The chain links TRBV4-2 to TRBJ2-7, with 9 nucleotides matching TRBD2. This CDR3 is built from 15 residues. Germline assignment: CDR1 LGHNA and CDR2 YNFKEQ. Trimming at V came to 1 base and at J to 7 bases, leaving 8 bases not matched to a gene. The CDR3 region is CASSQAGAGGQEQYF. CDR3 DNA sequence: TGTGCCAGCAGCCAAGCTGGGGCGGGGGGGCAAGAGCAGTACTTC.

The chain is built from TRBV15 and TRBJ2-5, with a tentative D call TRBD2 (6 bases). The CDR3 consists of 16 residues. Trimming removed 5 bases from V and 6 bases from J, with 22 bases in between. The germline gives CDR1 LNHNV, CDR2 YYDKDF (reference sequence). CDR3 sequence (DNA): TGTGCCACCAGCTTCAGCCCGGGGGTGGGAGTTAAGACCCAGTACTTC. Encoded protein: CATSFSPGVGVKTQYF.

V is TRBV4-2 and J is TRBJ2-5, with a tentative D call TRBD1 (6 bases). CDR1 is LGHNA, CDR2 YNFKEQ, per germline. V shed 4 bases and J shed 5 bases, with 11 bases lying between them. The CDR3 consists of 13 residues. CDR3 sequence reads: CASSPTGWETQYF. CDR3 in DNA: TGTGCCAGCAGCCCAACAGGGTGGGAGACCCAGTACTTC.

The V call is TRBV18, the J call TRBJ1-5; tentative D call: TRBD1 (5 bases). V lost 6 bases to trimming and J lost 6 bases, with 12 bases between them. The CDR3 is 13 residues long. Germline V CDR1 and CDR2: KGHSH, LQKENI. The CDR3 loop is CASSDTEGQPQHF. The CDR3 DNA is TGTGCCAGCTCGGACACCGAGGGTCAGCCCCAGCATTTT.

V and J are TRBV19 and TRBJ2-7; D is possibly TRBD2 (6 bases). CDR3 length: 14 residues. Trimming left V 5 bases short and J 7 bases short, with 18 bases between. The germline V gene has CDR1 LNHDA and CDR2 SQIVND (reference sequence). CDR3 nucleotide sequence: TGTGCCAGTAGTCCCAGGGTTTCCGGAGGGGAGCAGTACTTC. It is translated as CASSPRVSGGEQYF.

The CDR3 nucleotides read TGTGCCAGCAGTGGTACCAGGGGGCAAGGGGAAGGCTACACCTTC. It is translated as CASSGTRGQGEGYTF. V and J are TRBV6-1 and TRBJ1-2; 8 bases are a match to TRBD1. V lost 4 bases and J lost 8; bases outside the gene matches: 12. Germline V gives CDR1 MNHNS, CDR2 SASEGT. The CDR3 consists of 15 residues.

V gene TRBV6-5 combines with J gene TRBJ2-3; no firm D call. CDR3 length equals 14 residues. The ends were cut back, 4 bases at V and 6 bases at J, with 14 bases in the middle. Germline V lookup: CDR1 MNHEY, CDR2 SVGAGI. The CDR3 spells CASSSATPRDTQYF. For the CDR3, the DNA is TGTGCCAGCAGTTCAGCGACGCCTCGGGATACGCAGTATTTT.

This sequence joins TRBV7-9 and TRBJ1-4; D gene unclear. The germline CDR1 and CDR2 sequences are SEHNR and FQNEAQ (reference sequence). Trimming left V 2 bases short and J 4 bases short, with 5 bases between. This CDR3 is built from 13 residues. The CDR3 sequence is CASSLSINEKLFF. The CDR3 bases are TGTGCCAGCAGCTTATCGATTAATGAAAAACTGTTTTTT. Full variable domain (remainder filled in from reference TRBV7-9 and TRBJ1-4): DTGVSQNPRHKITKRGQNVTFRCDPISEHNRLYWYRQTLGQGPEFLTYFQNEAQLEKSRLLSDRFSAERPKGSFSTLEIQRTEQGDSAMYLCASSLSINEKLFFGSGTQLSVL.

The V gene is TRBV5-1, the J gene TRBJ2-5; D not resolved. This CDR3 is built from 14 residues. Deletions cut 9 bases from V and 5 bases from J, with 20 bases between. Germline V CDR1 and CDR2: SGHRS, YFSETQ. CDR3: CATSQQGNRETQYF. The CDR3 region has the DNA TGCGCCACCTCCCAACAAGGGAATAGGGAGACCCAGTACTTC. Drawing the rest from reference TRBV5-1 and TRBJ2-5, the complete variable domain is KAGVTQTPRYLIKTRGQQVTLSCSPISGHRSVSWYQQTPGQGLQFLFEYFSETQRNKGNFPGRFSGRQFSNSRSEMNVSTLELGDSALYLCATSQQGNRETQYFGPGTRLLVL.

The chain is built from TRBV11-2 and TRBJ2-3, with unresolved D. The germline V gene encodes CDR1 SGHAT and CDR2 FQNNGV. V lost 4 bases and J lost 4, with 12 bases in between. The CDR3 sequence is 14 residues long. The DNA for the CDR3 is TGTGCCAGCAGCTCACCTTTTGAGTCAGATACGCAGTATTTT. It is translated as CASSSPFESDTQYF.

The J gene is TRBJ1-5, the V gene TRBV4-1; 7 bases are a match to TRBD1. Germline trimming cut 3 bases from V and 0 bases from J; bases unmatched to any gene: 5. Germline values: CDR1 MGHRA, CDR2 YSYEKL. This CDR3 region has 16 residues. The CDR3: CASSQKTGDSNQPQHF. Written as DNA, the CDR3 is TGCGCCAGCAGCCAGAAAACAGGGGATAGCAATCAGCCCCAGCATTTT.

This clone was seen once. The rearrangement joins TRBV15 to TRBJ1-2, with 7 bases matching TRBD1. The germline gives CDR1 LNHNV, CDR2 YYDKDF (reference sequence). This CDR3 contains 16 residues. J gave up 6 bases and V 0 bases, and 10 bases lay outside the gene matches. The DNA of the CDR3 is TGTGCCACCAGCAGAGAATACCACAGGGGATTAGATGGCTACACCTTC. It encodes CATSREYHRGLDGYTF. Using reference TRBV15 and TRBJ1-2 for the parts outside the CDR3, the full variable domain is DAMVIQNPRYQVTQFGKPVTLSCSQTLNHNVMYWYQQKSSQAPKLLFHYYDKDFNNEADTPDNFQSRRPNTSFCFLDIRSPGLGDTAMYLCATSREYHRGLDGYTFGSGTRLTVV.